This T cell receptor beta chain was found in a study of graft-versus-host responses after intestinal transplantation. This CDR3 has 14 amino acids. The germline gives CDR1 MNHNS, CDR2 SASEGT. V was trimmed by 6 bases and J by 0 bases, leaving 11 bases between them. Libraries were prepared by immunoSEQ multiplex PCR; TCRdb keeps only in-frame clonotypes and omits some of them. This sample has under 20,000 clones; 35% to 40% occur once, and the top ten carry around 0.82%. This receptor was obtained from a human patient who received an intestinal transplant. The sample here was alloreactive CD4+ T cells from a mixed lymphocyte reaction culture, taken before intestinal transplant. Sample subset: CFSE-low proliferating T cells sorted from roughly six-day pre-transplant mixed lymphocyte reaction (GvH or HvG direction). The rearrangement links TRBV6-1 to TRBJ1-1; D not certain. CDR3 coding DNA: TGTGCCAGCAGCCTAAGGACCCTGAACACTGAAGCTTTCTTT. Translation gives CASSLRTLNTEAFF.